This TCR beta chain was captured by sequencing in a study of blood T cell repertoires in COVID-19. The germline V and J ends were trimmed by 7 bases and 2 bases, with 13 bases remaining between them. The germline V gene encodes CDR1 SGHRS and CDR2 YFSETQ. The CDR3 has 13 residues. Some clones are missing from TCRdb's copy, which holds only in-frame ones; the method was immunoSEQ multiplex PCR. The repertoire holds 390,000 or so clones, with 87% as singletons. This clonotype was sampled from a woman aged 45-65 years who had recovered from COVID-19. The V gene is TRBV5-1, the J gene TRBJ2-7; a weak D match, TRBD1 (5 bases). The material sequenced was PBMCs or T cells enriched from blood (not recorded which). Here the CDR3 reads CASGSTGPYEQYF. CDR3 in DNA: TGCGCCAGCGGATCAACAGGTCCCTACGAGCAGTACTTC. The full variable domain, rest sourced from reference TRBV5-1 and TRBJ2-7, is KAGVTQTPRYLIKTRGQQVTLSCSPISGHRSVSWYQQTPGQGLQFLFEYFSETQRNKGNFPGRFSGRQFSNSRSEMNVSTLELGDSALYLCASGSTGPYEQYFGPGTRLTVT.